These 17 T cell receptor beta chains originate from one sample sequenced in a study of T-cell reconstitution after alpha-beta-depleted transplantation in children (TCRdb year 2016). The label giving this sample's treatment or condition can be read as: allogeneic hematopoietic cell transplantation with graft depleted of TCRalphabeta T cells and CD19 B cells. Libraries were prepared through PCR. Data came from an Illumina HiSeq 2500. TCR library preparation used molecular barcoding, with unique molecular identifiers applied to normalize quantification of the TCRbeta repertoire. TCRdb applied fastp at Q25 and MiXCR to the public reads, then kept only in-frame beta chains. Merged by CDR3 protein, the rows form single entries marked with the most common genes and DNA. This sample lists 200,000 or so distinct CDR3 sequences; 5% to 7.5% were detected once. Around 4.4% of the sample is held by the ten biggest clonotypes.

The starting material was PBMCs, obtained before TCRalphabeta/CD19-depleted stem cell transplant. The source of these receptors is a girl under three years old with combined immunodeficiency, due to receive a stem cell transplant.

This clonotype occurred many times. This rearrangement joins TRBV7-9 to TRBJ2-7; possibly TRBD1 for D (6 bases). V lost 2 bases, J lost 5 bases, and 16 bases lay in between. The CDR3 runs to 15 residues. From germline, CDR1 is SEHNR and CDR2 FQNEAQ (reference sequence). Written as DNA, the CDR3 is TGTGCCAGCAGCTTAAGACAGGCAGCCTGGGACGAGCAGTACTTC. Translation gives CASSLRQAAWDEQYF.

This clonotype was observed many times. The CDR3 DNA follows: TGTGCCACTCGGGGTAGTGGAGGACGATCAGATACGCAGTATTTT. Its protein product is CATRGSGGRSDTQYF. This chain links TRBV24-1 with TRBJ2-3; D is possibly TRBD2 (5 bases). V was cut by 10 bases and J by 4 bases, with 20 bases left in between. The CDR3 spans 15 residues. Germline V lookup: CDR1 KGHDR, CDR2 SFDVKD.

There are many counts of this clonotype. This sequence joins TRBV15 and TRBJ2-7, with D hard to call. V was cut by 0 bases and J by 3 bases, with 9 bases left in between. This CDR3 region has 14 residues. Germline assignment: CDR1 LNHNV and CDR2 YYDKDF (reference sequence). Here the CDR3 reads CATSRDMNYYEQYF. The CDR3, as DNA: TGTGCCACCAGCAGAGATATGAACTACTACGAGCAGTACTTC. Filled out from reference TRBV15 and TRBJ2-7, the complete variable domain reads DAMVIQNPRYQVTQFGKPVTLSCSQTLNHNVMYWYQQKSSQAPKLLFHYYDKDFNNEADTPDNFQSRRPNTSFCFLDIRSPGLGDTAMYLCATSRDMNYYEQYFGPGTRLTVT.

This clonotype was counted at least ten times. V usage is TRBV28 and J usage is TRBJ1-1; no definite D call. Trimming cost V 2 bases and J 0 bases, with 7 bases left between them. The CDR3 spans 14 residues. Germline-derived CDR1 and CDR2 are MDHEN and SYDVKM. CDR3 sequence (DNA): TGTGCCAGCAGTTTAACAGTTATGAACACTGAAGCTTTCTTT. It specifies CASSLTVMNTEAFF.

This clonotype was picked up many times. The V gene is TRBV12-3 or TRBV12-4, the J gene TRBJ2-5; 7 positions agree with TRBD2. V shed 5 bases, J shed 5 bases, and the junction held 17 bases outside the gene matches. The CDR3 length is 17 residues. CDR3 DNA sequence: TGTGCCAGCAGTCCTCGGATCCGTTTAGCGGGCGGTGAGACCCAGTACTTC. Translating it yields CASSPRIRLAGGETQYF.

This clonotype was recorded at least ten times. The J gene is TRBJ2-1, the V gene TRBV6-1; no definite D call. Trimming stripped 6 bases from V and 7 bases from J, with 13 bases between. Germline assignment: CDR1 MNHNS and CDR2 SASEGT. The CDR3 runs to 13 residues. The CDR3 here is CASRLATMNEQFF. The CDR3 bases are TGTGCCAGCAGGCTCGCCACCATGAATGAGCAGTTCTTC.

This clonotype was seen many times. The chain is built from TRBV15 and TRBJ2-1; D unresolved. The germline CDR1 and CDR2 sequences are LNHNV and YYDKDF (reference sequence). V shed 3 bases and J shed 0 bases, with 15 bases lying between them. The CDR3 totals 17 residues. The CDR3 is CATSRDLDRSSYNEQFF. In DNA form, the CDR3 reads TGTGCCACCAGCAGGGACCTAGATCGGTCCTCCTACAATGAGCAGTTCTTC.

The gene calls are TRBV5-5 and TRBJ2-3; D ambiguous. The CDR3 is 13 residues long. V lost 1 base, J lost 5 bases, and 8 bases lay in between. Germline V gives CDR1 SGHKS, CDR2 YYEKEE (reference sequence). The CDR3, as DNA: TGTGCCAGCAGCTTGTATGGCGGAGATACGCAGTATTTT. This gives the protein CASSLYGGDTQYF.

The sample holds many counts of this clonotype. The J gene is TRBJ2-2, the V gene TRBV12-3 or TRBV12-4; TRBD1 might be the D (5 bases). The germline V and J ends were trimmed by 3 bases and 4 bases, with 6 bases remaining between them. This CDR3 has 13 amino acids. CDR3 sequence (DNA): TGTGCCAGCAGTTTGGGGCTCACCGGGGAGCTGTTTTTT. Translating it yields CASSLGLTGELFF.

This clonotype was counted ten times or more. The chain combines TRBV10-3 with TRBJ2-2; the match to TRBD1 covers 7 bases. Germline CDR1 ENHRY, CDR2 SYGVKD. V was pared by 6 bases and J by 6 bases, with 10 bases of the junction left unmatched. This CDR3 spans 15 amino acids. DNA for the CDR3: TGTGCCATCAGACGCTCAGGGGGAGTAGCCGGGGAGCTGTTTTTT. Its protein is CAIRRSGGVAGELFF.

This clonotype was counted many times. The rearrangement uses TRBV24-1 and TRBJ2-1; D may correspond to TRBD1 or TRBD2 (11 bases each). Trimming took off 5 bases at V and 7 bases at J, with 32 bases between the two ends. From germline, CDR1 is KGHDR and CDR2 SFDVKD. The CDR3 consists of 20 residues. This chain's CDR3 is CATSGFAGQGGTSGRNEQFF. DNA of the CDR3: TGTGCCACCAGTGGCTTCGCGGGACAGGGGGGGACTAGCGGAAGGAATGAGCAGTTCTTC.

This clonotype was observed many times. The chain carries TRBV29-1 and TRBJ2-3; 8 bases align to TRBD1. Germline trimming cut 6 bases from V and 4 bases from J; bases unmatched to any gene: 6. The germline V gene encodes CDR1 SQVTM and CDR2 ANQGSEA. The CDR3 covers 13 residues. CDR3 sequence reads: CSVSTGEADTQYF. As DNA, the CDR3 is TGCAGCGTCTCGACAGGGGAAGCAGATACGCAGTATTTT.

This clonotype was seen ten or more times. The CDR3 DNA reads as TGTGCCAGCAGCCCTTTCAGGGCAGAATTTTCACCCCTCCACTTT. Translation: CASSPFRAEFSPLHF. The chain links TRBV28 to TRBJ1-6; possible D gene TRBD1, 5 bases. From germline, CDR1 is MDHEN and CDR2 SYDVKM. This CDR3 is built from 15 residues. V was pared by 6 bases and J by 9 bases, with 18 bases between.

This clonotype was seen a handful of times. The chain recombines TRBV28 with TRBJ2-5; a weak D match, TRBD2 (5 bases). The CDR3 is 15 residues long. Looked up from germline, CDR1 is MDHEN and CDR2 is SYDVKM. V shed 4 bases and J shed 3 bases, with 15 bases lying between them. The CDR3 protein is CASSSSTDIKETQYF. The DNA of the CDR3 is TGTGCCAGCAGTTCTAGCACTGATATAAAAGAGACCCAGTACTTC.

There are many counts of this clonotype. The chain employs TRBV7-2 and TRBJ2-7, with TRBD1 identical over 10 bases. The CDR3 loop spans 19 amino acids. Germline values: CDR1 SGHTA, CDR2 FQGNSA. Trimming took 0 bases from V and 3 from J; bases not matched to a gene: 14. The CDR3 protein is CASSLAWDRGVPIHYEQYF. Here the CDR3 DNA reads TGTGCCAGCAGCTTAGCCTGGGACAGGGGAGTCCCGATACACTACGAGCAGTACTTC.

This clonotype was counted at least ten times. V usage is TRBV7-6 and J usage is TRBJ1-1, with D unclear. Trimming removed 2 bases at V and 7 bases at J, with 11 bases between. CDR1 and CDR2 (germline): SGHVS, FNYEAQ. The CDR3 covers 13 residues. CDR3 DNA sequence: TGTGCCAGCAGCTTATGGGAAGGTATTGAAGCTTTCTTT. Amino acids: CASSLWEGIEAFF.

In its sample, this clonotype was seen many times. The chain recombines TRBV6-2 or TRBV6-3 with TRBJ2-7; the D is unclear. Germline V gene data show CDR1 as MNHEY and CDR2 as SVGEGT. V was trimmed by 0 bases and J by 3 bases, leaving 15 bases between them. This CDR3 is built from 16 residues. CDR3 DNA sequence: TGTGCCAGCAGTTACTCTAGGGTGGCAGGCCGCTACGAGCAGTACTTC. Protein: CASSYSRVAGRYEQYF.